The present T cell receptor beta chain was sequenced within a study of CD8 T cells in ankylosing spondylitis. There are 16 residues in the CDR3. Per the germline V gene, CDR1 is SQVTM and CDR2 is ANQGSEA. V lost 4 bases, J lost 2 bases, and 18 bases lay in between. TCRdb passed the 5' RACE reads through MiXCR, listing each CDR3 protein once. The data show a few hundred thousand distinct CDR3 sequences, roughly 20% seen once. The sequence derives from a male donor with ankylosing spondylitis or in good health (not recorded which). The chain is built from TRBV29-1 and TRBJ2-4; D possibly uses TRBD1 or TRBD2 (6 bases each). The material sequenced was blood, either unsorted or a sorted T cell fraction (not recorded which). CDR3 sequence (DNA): TGCAGCGTTGTGGGGGGCCCTTCTGCGTCCAAAAACATTCAGTACTTC. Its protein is CSVVGGPSASKNIQYF.